These 8 T cell receptor beta chains share one sample of origin, sequenced in a study of blood T cell repertoires in COVID-19. TCRdb keeps only in-frame clones here, not all; method: immunoSEQ multiplex PCR. Among 200,000 to 250,000 clones listed, 70% to 90% were seen once. The specimen sequenced was peripheral blood. These receptors were collected from a woman under 30 who had recovered from COVID-19.

J is TRBJ2-7 and V is TRBV14, with D possibly being TRBD2 (6 bases). Germline CDR1 SGHDN, CDR2 FVKESK. V was pared by 5 bases and J by 0 bases, with 8 bases between. The CDR3 runs to 13 residues. CDR3 region: CASSGTHSYEQYF. The CDR3 coding sequence is TGTGCCAGCAGCGGGACTCACTCCTACGAGCAGTACTTC.

The chain recombines TRBV30 with TRBJ2-7; TRBD1 matches 10 bases. From germline, CDR1 is GTSNPN and CDR2 SVGIG (reference sequence). V shed 3 bases and J 3 bases; nucleotides not matched to a gene: 8. CDR3 length: 15 amino acids. The CDR3 is CAWSPGTGVGYEQYF. DNA for the CDR3: TGTGCCTGGAGCCCCGGGACAGGGGTTGGCTACGAGCAGTACTTC.

This chain uses TRBV24-1 with TRBJ2-2; D is perhaps TRBD2 (6 bases). This CDR3 has 14 amino acids. The V end lost 8 bases, the J end lost 1 base, and 10 bases lay between the germline ends. CDR1 is KGHDR and CDR2 is SFDVKD in the germline V gene. The CDR3 DNA reads as TGTGCCACCACGGGAGAGGGGAACACCGGGGAGCTGTTTTTT. It codes for CATTGEGNTGELFF.

The gene calls are TRBV5-4 and TRBJ2-7, with TRBD2 identical over 10 bases. V shed 5 bases and J 7 bases; nucleotides not matched to a gene: 6. This CDR3 spans 13 amino acids. Germline V gene data show CDR1 as SGHNT and CDR2 as YYREEE (reference sequence). The CDR3 region has the DNA TGTGCCAGCAGTCAGACTAGCGGGCCAGAGCAGTACTTC. Protein sequence: CASSQTSGPEQYF.

This chain connects TRBV7-9 to TRBJ2-7; 7 nucleotides match TRBD1. This CDR3 comprises 15 residues. CDR1 SEHNR and CDR2 FQNEAQ come from the germline V gene (reference sequence). After removal of 5 bases from V and 2 bases from J, the junction contained 9 bases not matched to a gene. CDR3 in amino acids: CASSVLDRAPYEQYF. CDR3 coding DNA: TGTGCCAGCAGCGTATTAGACAGGGCCCCCTACGAGCAGTACTTC.

V is TRBV6-1 and J is TRBJ1-5; D call uncertain. The CDR3 length is 18 residues. Trimming removed 3 bases at V and 7 bases at J, with 25 bases between. Per the germline V gene, CDR1 is MNHNS and CDR2 is SASEGT. CDR3 in DNA: TGTGCCAGCAGTGACCCCGCGGGTGGGCTTCTCTCGGGGCAGCCCCAGCATTTT. Translated: CASSDPAGGLLSGQPQHF.

The chain links TRBV21-1 to TRBJ2-2; TRBD2 reflects the table's D call only, with no check against the DNA. TRBV21-1 is assigned pseudogene status. CDR3 length equals 14 residues. The CDR3 region is CARGTSGYTGELFF. The DNA for the CDR3 is TGTGCCAGAGGGACTAGCGGATACACCGGGGAGCTGTTTTTT.

This chain uses TRBV4-1 with TRBJ2-7, with TRBD2 matching 7 bases. The CDR3 runs 17 residues. The germline gives CDR1 MGHRA, CDR2 YSYEKL. Losses at the gene ends were 1 base for V and 1 base for J; bases not matched to a gene: 10. Here the CDR3 DNA reads TGCGCCAGCAGCCAAGGTTTAGTTAGCGGGCAATCCTACGAGCAGTACTTC. This codes for CASSQGLVSGQSYEQYF.